Below, 22 T cell receptor beta chains from the same sample are listed, as sequenced in a study of blood T cell repertoires in COVID-19. Repertoires were generated with immunoSEQ multiplex PCR, while TCRdb's copy carries only in-frame clones and drops some. Here the sample spans 89,000 or so clones, around 85% being singletons. The specimen was peripheral blood. These receptors came from a human donor in a cohort sampled during active COVID-19.

V gene TRBV4-1 combines with J gene TRBJ2-1, with 7 bases identical to TRBD2. CDR3 length equals 17 residues. The trim removed 4 bases at V and 2 bases at J, leaving 11 bases unmatched. CDR1 is MGHRA and CDR2 is YSYEKL in the germline V gene. The CDR3: CASSLGGWSEAYNEQFF. CDR3 sequence (DNA): TGCGCCAGCAGCCTCGGGGGGTGGAGCGAAGCCTACAATGAGCAGTTCTTC.

The J gene is TRBJ1-1, the V gene TRBV18; D might be TRBD1 (6 bases). The V end was cut by 3 bases, the J end by 1 base, with 18 bases between. The length of the CDR3 is 17 residues. Germline V lookup: CDR1 KGHSH, CDR2 LQKENI. The CDR3 region has the DNA TGTGCCAGCTCACCGGCAACGGGACAAGGATCGAACACTGAAGCTTTCTTT. Encoded protein: CASSPATGQGSNTEAFF.

In DNA, the CDR3 is TGCGCCAGCAGCAATCCCGGGACAGGGGGCCCCGGCTACACCTTC. This encodes CASSNPGTGGPGYTF. The chain has TRBV4-3 and TRBJ1-2; 12 bases are shared with TRBD1. The junction had 9 bases not matched to a gene; V was cut back by 5 bases and J by 8 bases. The germline gives CDR1 LGHNA, CDR2 YSLEER. CDR3 size: 15 residues.

The V gene is TRBV24-1, the J gene TRBJ2-1; D unresolved. Trimming stripped 2 bases from V and 3 bases from J, with 4 bases between. This CDR3 region has 13 residues. Germline V gene sequence: CDR1 KGHDR, CDR2 SFDVKD. The CDR3 region has the DNA TGTGCCACCAGTGATTCAGGCTACAATGAGCAGTTCTTC. Translated: CATSDSGYNEQFF.

The chain couples TRBV19 to TRBJ2-7, with 8 positions matching TRBD1. V lost 6 bases, J lost 5 bases, and 6 bases stayed unmatched. From germline, CDR1 is LNHDA and CDR2 SQIVND (reference sequence). The length of the CDR3 is 13 residues. The CDR3 bases are TGTGCCAGTAGAAGGACAGGGACCCACGAGCAGTACTTC. Amino acids: CASRRTGTHEQYF.

The rearrangement uses TRBV25-1 and TRBJ2-1, with 11 bases aligning to TRBD2. The ends lost 7 bases at V and 2 bases at J; junction bases unmatched: 7. CDR1 and CDR2 (germline): MGHDK, SYGVNS. The CDR3 covers 16 residues. DNA of the CDR3: TGTGCCAGCAAGGCCTCTAGCGGGGGGCCCTACAATGAGCAGTTCTTC. Its translation: CASKASSGGPYNEQFF.

The chain links TRBV5-1 to TRBJ2-2, with D perhaps matching TRBD1 (6 bases). CDR3 size: 14 residues. CDR1 and CDR2 from the germline V gene are SGHRS and YFSETQ. V was clipped by 7 bases and J by 5 bases, with 15 bases between them. CDR3 DNA: TGCGCCAGCGGAACAGGGTCGGGAACCGGGGAGCTGTTTTTT. This encodes CASGTGSGTGELFF.

The chain combines TRBV28 with TRBJ2-3; the match to TRBD1 covers 12 bases. CDR3 length equals 14 residues. The V and J ends lost 11 bases and 8 bases, in that order; junction bases with no gene match: 11. CDR1 and CDR2 from the germline V gene are MDHEN and SYDVKM. The CDR3 loop reads CASWDRGLIGTQYF. In DNA, the CDR3 is TGTGCCTCCTGGGACAGGGGGCTCATAGGTACGCAGTATTTT.

This chain joins TRBV19 and TRBJ1-2, with 9 nucleotides matching TRBD1. V was clipped by 3 bases and J by 7 bases; unmatched bases: 6. CDR1 and CDR2 from the germline V gene are LNHDA and SQIVND (reference sequence). This CDR3 spans 14 amino acids. The CDR3 is CASSIPGQGTGYTF. In DNA form, the CDR3 reads TGTGCCAGTAGTATCCCGGGACAGGGCACTGGCTACACCTTC. Drawing the rest from reference TRBV19 and TRBJ1-2, the complete variable domain is DGGITQSPKYLFRKEGQNVTLSCEQNLNHDAMYWYRQDPGQGLRLIYYSQIVNDFQKGDIAEGYSVSREKKESFPLTVTSAQKNPTAFYLCASSIPGQGTGYTFGSGTRLTVV.

The chain is built from TRBV28 and TRBJ1-6, with TRBD1 as a possible D gene (6 bases). Germline V gene sequence: CDR1 MDHEN, CDR2 SYDVKM. The CDR3 has 15 residues. V lost 7 bases to trimming and J lost 4 bases, with 14 bases between them. CDR3 protein: CASKFGQLYNSPLHF. The CDR3 DNA follows: TGTGCCAGCAAGTTCGGACAGCTATATAATTCACCCCTCCACTTT. Full variable domain (rest looked up from reference TRBV28 and TRBJ1-6): DVKVTQSSRYLVKRTGEKVFLECVQDMDHENMFWYRQDPGLGLRLIYFSYDVKMKEKGDIPEGYSVSREKKERFSLILESASTNQTSMYLCASKFGQLYNSPLHFGNGTRLTVT.

This clone was recorded a few times. V and J are TRBV19 and TRBJ2-1; D is perhaps TRBD2 (5 bases). There are 13 residues in the CDR3. From germline, CDR1 is LNHDA and CDR2 SQIVND (reference sequence). Trimming removed 6 bases from V and 9 bases from J, with 15 bases in between. The DNA of the CDR3 is TGTGCCAGTAGGGTTAATAGCCTAGCTGAGCAGTTCTTC. It yields the protein CASRVNSLAEQFF.

This clone was seen only a few times. The chain uses TRBV5-4 and TRBJ2-3, with TRBD1 matching 9 bases. Germline V gene sequence: CDR1 SGHNT, CDR2 YYREEE (reference sequence). This CDR3 contains 16 residues. V lost 0 bases, J lost 3 bases, and 5 bases stayed unmatched. The CDR3 sequence: CASSLAGQGRTDTQYF. The CDR3 nucleotides are TGTGCCAGCAGCTTGGCCGGACAGGGGAGAACAGATACGCAGTATTTT.

In its sample, this clone was seen a few times. This chain links TRBV4-3 with TRBJ1-5; 10 nucleotides agree with TRBD1. The germline V gene has CDR1 LGHNA and CDR2 YSLEER. The CDR3 is made up of 16 amino acids. After removal of 4 bases from V and 5 bases from J, the junction contained 8 bases not matched to a gene. The CDR3 DNA reads TGCGCCAGCAGCCCCGATGCGGGACAGGGGTATCAGCCCCAGCATTTT. Amino acid sequence: CASSPDAGQGYQPQHF.

The chain recombines TRBV6-2 or TRBV6-3 with TRBJ1-4; maybe TRBD1 (6 bases). The CDR3 is 17 residues long. CDR1 MNHEY and CDR2 SVGEGT come from the germline V gene. V gave up 0 bases and J gave up 7 bases, with 18 bases separating them. CDR3 protein: CASSYSRSAGASEKLFF. CDR3 DNA sequence: TGTGCCAGCAGTTACTCGAGATCAGCAGGGGCGAGTGAAAAACTGTTTTTT.

This chain joins TRBV9 and TRBJ2-7, with 9 nucleotides matching TRBD1. Trimming removed 1 base from V and 7 bases from J; junction bases left unmatched: 6. Germline CDR1 reads SGDLS; CDR2 reads YYNGEE. The CDR3 extends over 14 amino acids. The CDR3 spells CASSVTGGSLEQYF. The CDR3 DNA reads TGTGCCAGCAGCGTAACAGGGGGCTCCCTGGAGCAGTACTTC.

The chain has TRBV4-2 and TRBJ2-3, with TRBD2 as a possible D gene (5 bases). V lost 4 bases and J lost 1, with 12 bases in between. This CDR3 has 15 residues. The germline CDR1 and CDR2 sequences are LGHNA and YNFKEQ. CDR3 coding DNA: TGTGCCAGCAGCCCTAGCCCAGATCGCACAGATACGCAGTATTTT. Translated, it gives CASSPSPDRTDTQYF.

The gene calls are TRBV5-6 and TRBJ2-5, with TRBD2 as a possible D gene (5 bases). The germline CDR1 and CDR2 sequences are SGHDT and YYEEEE. Trimming removed 2 bases at V and 4 bases at J, with 15 bases between. This CDR3 is built from 15 residues. CDR3 coding DNA: TGTGCCAGCAGCTTACGGGGTACGGTGAGAGAGACCCAGTACTTC. Amino acid sequence: CASSLRGTVRETQYF.

V and J are TRBV29-1 and TRBJ1-2; tentatively, D is TRBD1 (5 bases). Trimming left V 6 bases short and J 8 bases short, with 19 bases between. The CDR3 runs to 13 residues. Germline V gene data show CDR1 as SQVTM and CDR2 as ANQGSEA. The CDR3 is CSVPTPGLKGYTF. CDR3 sequence (DNA): TGCAGCGTGCCTACCCCAGGGTTGAAAGGCTACACCTTC.

The chain uses TRBV9 and TRBJ1-2, with 8 bases that match TRBD1. Trimming removed 4 bases from V and 8 bases from J; junction bases left unmatched: 13. The CDR3 is 15 amino acids. Looked up from germline, CDR1 is SGDLS and CDR2 is YYNGEE. CDR3 bases: TGTGCCAGCAGCCCACGGCAGGGGGCTTTGGGGGGCTACACCTTC. Amino acids: CASSPRQGALGGYTF.

The chain is built from TRBV30 and TRBJ1-6; D not resolved. The germline CDR1 and CDR2 sequences are GTSNPN and SVGIG (reference sequence). Trimming stripped 2 bases from V and 6 bases from J, with 8 bases between. This CDR3 region has 13 residues. CDR3 bases: TGTGCCTGGAGTATGCGGGCTAATTCACCCCTCCACTTT. Translated, it gives CAWSMRANSPLHF.

The chain couples TRBV9 to TRBJ1-2; 7 nucleotides match TRBD1. V lost 2 bases and J lost 12; bases outside the gene matches: 7. The V gene's germline CDR1 is SGDLS and CDR2 YYNGEE. The CDR3 runs 12 residues. CDR3 loop: CASSVDRPPNTF. For the CDR3, the DNA is TGTGCCAGCAGCGTGGACAGGCCGCCTAACACCTTC. Filled out from reference TRBV9 and TRBJ1-2, the complete variable domain reads DSGVTQTPKHLITATGQRVTLRCSPRSGDLSVYWYQQSLDQGLQFLIQYYNGEERAKGNILERFSAQQFPDLHSELNLSSLELGDSALYFCASSVDRPPNTFGSGTRLTVV.

The J gene is TRBJ1-6, the V gene TRBV7-3; 11 bases line up with TRBD1. Germline assignment: CDR1 SGHTA and CDR2 FQGTGA. The CDR3 loop spans 15 amino acids. Germline trimming cut 5 bases from V and 6 bases from J; bases unmatched to any gene: 3. CDR3 amino acids: CASSGGQGANSPLHF. In DNA form, the CDR3 reads TGTGCCAGCAGCGGCGGACAGGGGGCTAATTCACCCCTCCACTTT.